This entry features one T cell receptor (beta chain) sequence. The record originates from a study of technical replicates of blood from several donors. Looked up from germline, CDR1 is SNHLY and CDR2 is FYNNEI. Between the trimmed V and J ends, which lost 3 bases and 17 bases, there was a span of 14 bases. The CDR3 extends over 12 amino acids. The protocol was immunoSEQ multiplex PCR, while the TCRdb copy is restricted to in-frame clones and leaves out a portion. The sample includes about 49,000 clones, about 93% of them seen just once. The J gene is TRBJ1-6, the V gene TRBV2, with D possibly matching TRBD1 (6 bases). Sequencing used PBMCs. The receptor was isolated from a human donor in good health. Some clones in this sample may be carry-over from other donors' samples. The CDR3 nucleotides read TGTGCCAGCAGTGAGGTACCGGGGGGCTTCCACTTT. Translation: CASSEVPGGFHF.